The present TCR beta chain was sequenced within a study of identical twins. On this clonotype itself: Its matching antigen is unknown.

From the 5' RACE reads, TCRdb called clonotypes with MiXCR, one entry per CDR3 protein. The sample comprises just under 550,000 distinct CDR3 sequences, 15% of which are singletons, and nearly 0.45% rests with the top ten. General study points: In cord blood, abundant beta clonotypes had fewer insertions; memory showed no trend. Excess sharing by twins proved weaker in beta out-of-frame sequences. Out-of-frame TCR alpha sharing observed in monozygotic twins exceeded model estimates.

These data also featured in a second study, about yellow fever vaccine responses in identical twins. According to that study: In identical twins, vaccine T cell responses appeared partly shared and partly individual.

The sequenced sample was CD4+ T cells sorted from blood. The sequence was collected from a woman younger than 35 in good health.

CDR3 in DNA: TGTGCCAGCAGGGTTTTTTCTAGCGGGAAGGGGAATGAGCAGTTCTTC. Its translation: CASRVFSSGKGNEQFF. The genes are TRBV2 and TRBJ2-1; 9 bases are shared with TRBD2. Germline trimming cut 6 bases from V and 7 bases from J; bases unmatched to any gene: 13. This CDR3 contains 16 residues. Germline lookup yields CDR1 SNHLY and CDR2 FYNNEI.